The sequence of this T cell receptor (beta chain) was determined in a study of post-analysis software for immune sequencing data (dated by TCRdb to 2013 to 2016). Regarding the complete study: Disease courses on record covered relapsing-remitting, secondary progressive and progressive-relapsing multiple sclerosis, though some patients had no subtype annotation. A subset of samples was prepared in parallel using single-end sample barcoding, then pooled and co-amplified after Illumina adapter ligation. Patient repertoires were compared against roughly 12 previously published healthy control repertoires from donors aged roughly 6 to 26 years. What the work shows at the level of the full study, not this receptor alone: Normalized Chao1 diversity was significantly lower in multiple sclerosis patients than controls, suggesting substantial peripheral T-cell clonal expansion. When samples were clustered directly using the F measure, samples prepared in the same batch co-clustered strongly, which prompted a batch-effect correction. The control group was slightly older than the multiple sclerosis patient group. Significantly higher frequencies in patients than in controls were found for about 5 TRBV segments, including TRBV5-6, TRBV5-1 and TRBV20-1.

On this clonotype: The clone's antigen remains unknown. No base quality information exists; no much larger clone differs at one position.

TCR beta repertoires were profiled from peripheral blood of about a dozen young patients with multiple sclerosis to demonstrate the VDJtools post-analysis software. The patients with multiple sclerosis were children and adolescents between roughly 6 and 17 years of age. Trimming at the junction amounts to 1 base on V and 0 bases on J, and the germline ends lie 12 bases apart. The CDR3 runs 16 amino acids, cysteine and phenylalanine included. Just the 48-base CDR3 DNA is kept, in frame starting at base 1. CDR1 is given as DFQATT and CDR2 as SNEGSKA, both from the germline V gene (reference sequence). The method behind the library was PCR. Sequencing used an Illumina HiSeq 2500. Unique molecular identifiers were incorporated into TCR beta cDNA libraries to reduce PCR and sequencing biases. Per 1 to 10 million input T cells, some 500,000 cDNA molecules were obtained, such that each molecule approximated one T cell. The patient libraries were prepared and sequenced with the same protocol used for the earlier healthy control dataset. Within a given batch, samples were prepared together, multiplexed and sequenced on the same HiSeq lane. The study's processing was this. MIGEC handled the raw barcoded reads, throwing out single-read molecular identifier groups before consensus assembly and CDR3 extraction. Clonotype tables were post-analysed with VDJtools, and diversity was normalized by down-sampling all datasets to the smallest sample size. In repertoire overlap clustering, CDR3 amino acid sequences, but not nucleotide sequences, were matched to correct batch-related cross-sample contamination. Using fastp trimming at Q25 and MiXCR clonotype assembly, TCRdb reanalyzed the public sequencing data and kept in-frame beta chains. Identical CDR3 proteins give one entry, which carries the most common genes and DNA. These V and J calls are TCRdb output, not the study's own analysis. The table for this sample lists 650,000 to 850,000 distinct CDR3 sequences; about 57% of them were counted only once. The top ten constitute roughly 4.4% of the sample.

The sequence derives from a girl aged 5-17 years with multiple sclerosis. The sequenced sample was blood. The rearranged chain carries TRBV20-1 and TRBJ2-2; the D gene is tentatively TRBD1 or TRBD2, each matching 6 bases. The CDR3 amino acid sequence is: CSARALGGTNTGELFF. The bases are TGCAGTGCTAGAGCCCTCGGGGGCACGAACACCGGGGAGCTGTTTTTT.